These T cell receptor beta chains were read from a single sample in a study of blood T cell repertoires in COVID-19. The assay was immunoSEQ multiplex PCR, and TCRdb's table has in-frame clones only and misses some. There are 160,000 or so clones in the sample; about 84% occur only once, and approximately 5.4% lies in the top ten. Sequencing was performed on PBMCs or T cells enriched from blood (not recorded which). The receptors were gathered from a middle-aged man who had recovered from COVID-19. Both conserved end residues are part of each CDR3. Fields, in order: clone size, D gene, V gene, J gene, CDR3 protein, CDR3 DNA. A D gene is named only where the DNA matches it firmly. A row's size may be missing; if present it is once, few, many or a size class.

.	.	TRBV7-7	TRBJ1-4	CASSPGREPNEKLFF	TGTGCCAGCAGCCCGGGGCGGGAGCCTAATGAAAAACTGTTTTTT
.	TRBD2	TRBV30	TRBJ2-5	CAWTGGVAETQYF	TGTGCCTGGACTGGGGGGGTGGCAGAGACCCAGTACTTC
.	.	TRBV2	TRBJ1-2	CASSIQENYGYTF	TGTGCCAGCAGTATACAGGAGAACTATGGCTACACCTTC
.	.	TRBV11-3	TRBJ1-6	CASSSEPPGHHREDSPLHF	TGTGCCAGCAGCTCGGAGCCTCCGGGACACCATCGGGAGGATTCACCCCTCCACTTT
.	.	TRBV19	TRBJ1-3	CASSFRNSGNTIYF	TGTGCCAGTAGTTTCAGGAACTCTGGAAACACCATATATTTT
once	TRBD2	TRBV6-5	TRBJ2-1	CASNGGIAGANEQFF	TGTGCCAGCAACGGTGGGATAGCGGGGGCCAATGAGCAGTTCTTC
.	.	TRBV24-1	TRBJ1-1	CATSDPGWAADGNTEAFF	TGTGCCACCAGTGACCCCGGTTGGGCAGCCGATGGTAACACTGAAGCTTTCTTT
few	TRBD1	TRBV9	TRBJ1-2	CASSDDRGWDYGYTF	TGTGCCAGCAGCGACGACAGGGGCTGGGACTATGGCTACACCTTC
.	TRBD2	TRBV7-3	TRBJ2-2	CASSLISGGSGELFF	TGTGCCAGCAGCTTAATAAGCGGGGGGAGCGGGGAGCTGTTTTTT
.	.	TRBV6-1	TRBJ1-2	CASRADISYGYTF	TGTGCCAGCAGGGCGGACATTAGTTATGGCTACACCTTC
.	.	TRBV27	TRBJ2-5	CASSLISGARWGQTQYF	TGTGCCAGCAGTTTAATATCAGGGGCTAGGTGGGGCCAGACCCAGTACTTC
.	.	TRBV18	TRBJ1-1	CASSPGQGTEAFF	TGTGCCAGCTCTCCCGGCCAGGGCACTGAAGCTTTCTTT
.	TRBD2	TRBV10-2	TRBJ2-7	CATRLAGHNYEQYF	TGCGCCACTCGACTAGCGGGGCACAACTACGAGCAGTACTTC
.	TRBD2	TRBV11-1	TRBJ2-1	CASTPGLAANNEQFF	TGTGCCAGCACCCCGGGACTAGCGGCGAACAATGAGCAGTTCTTC
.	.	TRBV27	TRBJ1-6	CASSLEGGSYNSPLHF	TGTGCCAGCAGTTTGGAGGGAGGCTCCTATAATTCACCCCTCCACTTT
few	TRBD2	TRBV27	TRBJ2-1	CASSSAGGVEQFF	TGTGCCAGCAGTTCCGCTGGGGGGGTTGAGCAGTTCTTC
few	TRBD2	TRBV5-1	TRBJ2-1	CASSSGTSGGADEQFF	TGCGCCAGCAGCTCTGGGACTAGCGGGGGGGCAGATGAGCAGTTCTTC
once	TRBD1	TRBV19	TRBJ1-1	CASSAQTGGNTEAFF	TGTGCCAGTAGTGCCCAGACAGGGGGGAACACTGAAGCTTTCTTT
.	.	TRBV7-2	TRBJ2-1	CASSYYIANEQFF	TGTGCCAGCAGCTACTATATAGCCAATGAGCAGTTCTTC
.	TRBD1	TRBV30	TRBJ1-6	CAWTGQGDSPLHF	TGTGCCTGGACGGGACAGGGTGATTCACCCCTCCACTTT
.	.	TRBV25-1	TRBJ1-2	CASSDRQDSNYGYTF	TGTGCCAGCAGTGATCGACAGGACTCTAACTATGGCTACACCTTC
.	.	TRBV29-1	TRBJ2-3	CSVEVLGQGTWHF	TGCAGCGTTGAGGTTTTGGGCCAGGGAACGTGGCATTTT
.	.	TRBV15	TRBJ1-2	CATSRVPEQGNYGYTF	TGTGCCACCAGCAGAGTTCCAGAACAGGGCAACTATGGCTACACCTTC
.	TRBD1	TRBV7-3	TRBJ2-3	CASSTGQGAADTQYF	TGTGCCAGCAGCACGGGACAGGGGGCTGCAGATACGCAGTATTTT
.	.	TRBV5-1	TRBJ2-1	CASSSAVYNEQFF	TGCGCCAGCAGCTCCGCAGTCTACAATGAGCAGTTCTTC